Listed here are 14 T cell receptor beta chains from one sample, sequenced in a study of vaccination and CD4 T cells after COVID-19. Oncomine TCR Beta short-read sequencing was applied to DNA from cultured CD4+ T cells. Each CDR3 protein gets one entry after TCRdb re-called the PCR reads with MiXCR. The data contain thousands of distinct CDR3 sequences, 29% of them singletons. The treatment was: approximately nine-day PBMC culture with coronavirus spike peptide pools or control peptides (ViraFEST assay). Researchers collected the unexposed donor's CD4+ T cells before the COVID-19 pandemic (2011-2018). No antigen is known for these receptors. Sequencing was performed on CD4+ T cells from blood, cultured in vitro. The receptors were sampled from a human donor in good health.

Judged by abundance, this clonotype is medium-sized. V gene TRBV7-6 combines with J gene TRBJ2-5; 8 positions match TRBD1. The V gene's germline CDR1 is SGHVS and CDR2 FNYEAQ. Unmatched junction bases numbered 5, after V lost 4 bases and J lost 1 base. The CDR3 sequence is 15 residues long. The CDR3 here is CASSSATGVQETQYF. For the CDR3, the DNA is TGTGCCAGCAGCTCGGCGACAGGGGTCCAAGAGACCCAGTACTTC.

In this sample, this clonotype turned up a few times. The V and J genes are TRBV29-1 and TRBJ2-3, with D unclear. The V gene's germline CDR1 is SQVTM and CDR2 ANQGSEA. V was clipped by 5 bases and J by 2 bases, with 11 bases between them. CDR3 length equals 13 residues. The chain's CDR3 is CSVLAENTDTQYF. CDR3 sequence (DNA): TGCAGCGTTCTGGCAGAGAACACAGATACGCAGTATTTT.

The CDR3 nucleotides are TGTGCCAGCAGCTTCCCGACTAGCGGCACAGATACGCAGTATTTT. This encodes CASSFPTSGTDTQYF. This sequence joins TRBV7-9 and TRBJ2-3; 8 nucleotides line up with TRBD2. Germline V gene lookup returns CDR1 SEHNR and CDR2 FQNEAQ (reference sequence). CDR3 length equals 15 residues. V lost 3 bases to trimming and J lost 1 base; unmatched junction nucleotides: 3.

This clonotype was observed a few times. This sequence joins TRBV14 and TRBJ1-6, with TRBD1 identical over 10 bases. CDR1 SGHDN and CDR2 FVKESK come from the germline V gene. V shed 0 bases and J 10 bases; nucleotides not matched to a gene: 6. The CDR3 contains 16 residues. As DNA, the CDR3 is TGTGCCAGCAGCCAAGACCAAGGACAGGGGGGCTCACCCCTCCACTTT. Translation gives CASSQDQGQGGSPLHF.

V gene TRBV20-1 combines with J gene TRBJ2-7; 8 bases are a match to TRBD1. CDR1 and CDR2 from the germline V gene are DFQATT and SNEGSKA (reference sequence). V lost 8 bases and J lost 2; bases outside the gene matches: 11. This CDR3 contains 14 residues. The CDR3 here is CSPRDRGNPYEQYF. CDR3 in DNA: TGCAGTCCCAGAGACAGGGGAAATCCCTACGAGCAGTACTTC.

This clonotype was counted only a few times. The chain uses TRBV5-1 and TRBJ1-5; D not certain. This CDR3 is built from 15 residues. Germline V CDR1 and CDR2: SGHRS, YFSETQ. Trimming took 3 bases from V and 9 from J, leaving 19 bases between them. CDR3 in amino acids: CASSSSGPKSGPQHF. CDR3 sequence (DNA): TGCGCCAGCAGCTCTTCAGGTCCAAAAAGCGGGCCCCAGCATTTT. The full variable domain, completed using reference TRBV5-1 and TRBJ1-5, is KAGVTQTPRYLIKTRGQQVTLSCSPISGHRSVSWYQQTPGQGLQFLFEYFSETQRNKGNFPGRFSGRQFSNSRSEMNVSTLELGDSALYLCASSSSGPKSGPQHFGDGTRLSIL.

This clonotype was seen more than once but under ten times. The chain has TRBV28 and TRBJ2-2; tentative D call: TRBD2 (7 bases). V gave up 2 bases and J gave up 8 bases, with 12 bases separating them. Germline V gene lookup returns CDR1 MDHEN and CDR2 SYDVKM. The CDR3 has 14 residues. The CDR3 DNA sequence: TGTGCCAGCAGTTTAGGGGGGGCCTATGGGGAGCTGTTTTTT. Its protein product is CASSLGGAYGELFF. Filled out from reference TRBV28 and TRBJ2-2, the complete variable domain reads DVKVTQSSRYLVKRTGEKVFLECVQDMDHENMFWYRQDPGLGLRLIYFSYDVKMKEKGDIPEGYSVSREKKERFSLILESASTNQTSMYLCASSLGGAYGELFFGEGSRLTVL.

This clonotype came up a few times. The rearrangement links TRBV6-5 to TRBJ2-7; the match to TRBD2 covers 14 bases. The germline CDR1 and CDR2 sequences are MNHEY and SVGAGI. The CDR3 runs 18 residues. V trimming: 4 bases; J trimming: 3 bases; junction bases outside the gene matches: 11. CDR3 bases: TGTGCCAGCAGTTCCGGGACTAGCGGGAGTAAAGTGGGCTACGAGCAGTACTTC. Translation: CASSSGTSGSKVGYEQYF.

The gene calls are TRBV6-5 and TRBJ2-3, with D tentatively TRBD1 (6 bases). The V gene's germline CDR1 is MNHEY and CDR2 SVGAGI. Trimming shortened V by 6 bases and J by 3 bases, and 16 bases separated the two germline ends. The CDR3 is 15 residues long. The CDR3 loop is CASRYQVRGTDTQYF. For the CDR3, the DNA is TGTGCCAGCAGGTACCAGGTCAGGGGTACAGATACGCAGTATTTT.

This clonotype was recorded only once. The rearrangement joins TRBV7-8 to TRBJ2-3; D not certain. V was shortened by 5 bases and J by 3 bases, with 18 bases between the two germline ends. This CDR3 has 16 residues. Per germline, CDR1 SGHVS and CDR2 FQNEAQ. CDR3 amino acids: CASSIRPPSGTDTQYF. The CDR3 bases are TGTGCCAGCAGCATCAGACCACCCAGTGGGACAGATACGCAGTATTTT.

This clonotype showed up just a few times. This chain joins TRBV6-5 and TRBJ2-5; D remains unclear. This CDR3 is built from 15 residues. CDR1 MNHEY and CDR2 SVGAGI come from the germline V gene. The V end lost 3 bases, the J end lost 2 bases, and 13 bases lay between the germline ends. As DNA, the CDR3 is TGTGCCAGCAGTTATCAGAGCCCTGGACAAGAGACCCAGTACTTC. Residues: CASSYQSPGQETQYF.

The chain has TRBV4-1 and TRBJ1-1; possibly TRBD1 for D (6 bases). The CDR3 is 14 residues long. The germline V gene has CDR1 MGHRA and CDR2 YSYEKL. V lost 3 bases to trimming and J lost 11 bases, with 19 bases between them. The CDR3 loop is CASSQAVEGQRAFF. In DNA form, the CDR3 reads TGCGCCAGCAGCCAGGCCGTAGAGGGACAACGGGCTTTCTTT.

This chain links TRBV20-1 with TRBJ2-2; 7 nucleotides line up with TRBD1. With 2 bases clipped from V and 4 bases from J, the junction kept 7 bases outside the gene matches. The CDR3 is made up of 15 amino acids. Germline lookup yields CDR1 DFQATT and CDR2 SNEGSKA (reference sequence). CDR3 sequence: CSARRNQGVTGELFF. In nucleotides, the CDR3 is TGCAGTGCTAGAAGAAACCAGGGGGTCACCGGGGAGCTGTTTTTT.

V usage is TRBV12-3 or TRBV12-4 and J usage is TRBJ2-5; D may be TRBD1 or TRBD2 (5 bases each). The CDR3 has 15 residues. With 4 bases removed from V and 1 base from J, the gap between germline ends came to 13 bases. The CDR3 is CASSSQPGPQETQYF. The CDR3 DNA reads TGTGCCAGCAGTTCCCAACCGGGACCCCAAGAGACCCAGTACTTC.